This passage covers 16 T cell receptor beta chains from one sample sequenced in a study of shared clonotypes between healthy human individuals. Sequenced by immunoSEQ multiplex PCR; TCRdb stores in-frame clones only, minus some. The sample lists 2 million to 2.5 million clones; less than 95% were seen once. Sequences were obtained from naive CD4+ T cells from PBMCs. Subset: CD45RA+ positively selected. All receptors derive from a man younger than 35 in good health. Some clones in this sample may be carry-over from other donors' samples.

This chain links TRBV11-1 with TRBJ2-1; D ambiguous. Germline lookup yields CDR1 SGHAT and CDR2 FQDESV (reference sequence). The length of the CDR3 is 15 residues. Trimming pared 0 bases from V and 6 bases from J, leaving 12 bases between. DNA for the CDR3: TGTGCCAGCAGCTTAGCCCTTGGCCTGGGCAATGAGCAGTTCTTC. Amino acids: CASSLALGLGNEQFF. Variable domain in full (rest from reference TRBV11-1 and TRBJ2-1): EAEVAQSPRYKITEKSQAVAFWCDPISGHATLYWYRQILGQGPELLVQFQDESVVDDSQLPKDRFSAERLKGVDSTLKIQPAELGDSAMYLCASSLALGLGNEQFFGPGTRLTVL.

The rearrangement joins TRBV6-6 to TRBJ1-5; no definite D call. V lost 6 bases to trimming and J lost 6 bases, with 6 bases between them. The CDR3 has 11 residues. Germline V gene sequence: CDR1 MNHNY, CDR2 SVGAGI (reference sequence). CDR3 protein: CASRGSQPQHF. As DNA, the CDR3 is TGTGCCAGCAGAGGAAGTCAGCCCCAGCATTTT.

As for this clone: The same CDR3 is also encoded by other DNA sequences in this sample. This chain connects TRBV18 to TRBJ2-1, with 8 bases lining up with TRBD2. CDR1 and CDR2 (germline): KGHSH, LQKENI. After removal of 3 bases from V and 6 bases from J, the junction contained 4 bases not matched to a gene. CDR3 length: 14 residues. The CDR3 DNA reads as TGTGCCAGCTCACCGGGACTAGATCGCAATGAGCAGTTCTTC. Amino acid sequence: CASSPGLDRNEQFF.

The genes are TRBV9 and TRBJ2-2; tentatively, D is TRBD1 (6 bases). The CDR3 is 14 amino acids. The V gene lost 3 bases and the J gene lost 6 bases, with 12 bases spanning the gap. CDR1 and CDR2 (germline): SGDLS, YYNGEE. The CDR3 DNA reads as TGTGCCAGCAGCGAGACAGGTCGTTCCGGGGAGCTGTTTTTT. It yields the protein CASSETGRSGELFF.

The count of this clone is one. DNA for the CDR3: TGTGCCACGGGGGTGGGGGACCGCGGCACAGATACGCAGTATTTT. Its translation: CATGVGDRGTDTQYF. The chain couples TRBV10-3 to TRBJ2-3; TRBD2 is a possible D gene (6 bases). Per germline, CDR1 ENHRY and CDR2 SYGVKD. The length of the CDR3 is 15 residues. V lost 10 bases to trimming and J lost 1 base, with 18 bases between them.

V usage is TRBV19 and J usage is TRBJ2-5; D may match TRBD1 or TRBD2 (5 bases each). Germline values: CDR1 LNHDA, CDR2 SQIVND (reference sequence). This CDR3 has 15 residues. Trimming stripped 6 bases from V and 4 bases from J, with 18 bases between. The CDR3 region is CASSRLMVGTETQYF. The DNA of the CDR3 is TGTGCCAGTAGCCGATTGATGGTTGGGACAGAGACCCAGTACTTC.

The V gene is TRBV28, the J gene TRBJ1-4; D might be TRBD1 (6 bases). Looked up from germline, CDR1 is MDHEN and CDR2 is SYDVKM. V lost 7 bases and J 4 bases, leaving 16 bases between the germline ends. The CDR3 has 15 amino acids. CDR3 region: CASIGLGGVNEKLFF. CDR3 nucleotides: TGTGCCAGCATAGGCCTAGGGGGAGTTAATGAAAAACTGTTTTTT.

The chain employs TRBV6-1 and TRBJ2-1, with 9 bases identical to TRBD2. Trimming cost V 3 bases and J 0 bases; bases outside gene matches: 12. There are 19 residues in the CDR3. Germline lookup yields CDR1 MNHNS and CDR2 SASEGT. CDR3 region: CASSDFLTSGLSSYNEQFF. CDR3 in DNA: TGTGCCAGCAGTGATTTTTTGACTAGCGGACTGAGCTCCTACAATGAGCAGTTCTTC.

V usage is TRBV6-4 and J usage is TRBJ2-3; D is uncertain. V was pared by 3 bases and J by 8 bases, with 6 bases between. Germline V gene lookup returns CDR1 MRHNA and CDR2 SNTAGT. The CDR3 sequence is 11 residues long. CDR3 DNA sequence: TGTGCCAGCAGTGAGGGCCTTACGCAGTATTTT. It codes for CASSEGLTQYF.

The J gene is TRBJ1-2, the V gene TRBV19; D is ambiguous. V shed 3 bases and J shed 7 bases, with 15 bases lying between them. The CDR3 contains 14 residues. Germline CDR1 LNHDA, CDR2 SQIVND (reference sequence). The CDR3 sequence: CASSMAGRGIGYTF. The CDR3 DNA reads as TGTGCCAGTAGTATGGCGGGTCGCGGCATTGGCTACACCTTC.

V usage is TRBV2 and J usage is TRBJ2-7, with D perhaps TRBD1 (5 bases). CDR1 is SNHLY, CDR2 FYNNEI, per germline. This CDR3 comprises 13 residues. V was pared by 1 base and J by 5 bases, with 9 bases between. CDR3 bases: TGTGCCAGCAGTGAAGAAAGGGGCCACGAGCAGTACTTC. It yields the protein CASSEERGHEQYF.

In this sample, this clone turned up a few times. The genes are TRBV9 and TRBJ1-5; perhaps TRBD1 as D (6 bases). Trimming removed 4 bases at V and 4 bases at J, with 15 bases between. The CDR3 is 15 amino acids. CDR1 and CDR2 (germline): SGDLS, YYNGEE. CDR3 bases: TGTGCCAGCAGCAAATTCGGACAGCCAAATCAGCCCCAGCATTTT. It translates to CASSKFGQPNQPQHF.

J is TRBJ1-5 and V is TRBV19; 7 nucleotides line up with TRBD1. The junction had 7 bases not matched to a gene; V was cut back by 4 bases and J by 4 bases. The germline CDR1 and CDR2 sequences are LNHDA and SQIVND (reference sequence). The CDR3 contains 15 residues. CDR3 residues: CASSTSRQGNQPQHF. The CDR3 DNA reads TGTGCCAGTAGTACCTCAAGACAGGGAAATCAGCCCCAGCATTTT.

Only one count was recorded for this clone. The J gene is TRBJ2-3, the V gene TRBV5-4, with a weak D call TRBD2 (6 bases). V was pared by 1 base and J by 9 bases, with 12 bases between. This CDR3 is 13 amino acids long. Germline V lookup: CDR1 SGHNT, CDR2 YYREEE (reference sequence). The CDR3 DNA reads as TGTGCCAGCAGCTTGCAATCCGGGAGAACGCAGTATTTT. Translated: CASSLQSGRTQYF.

The chain links TRBV19 to TRBJ1-2; D not resolved. CDR3 length: 17 amino acids. Germline CDR1 reads LNHDA; CDR2 reads SQIVND (reference sequence). V lost 5 bases, J lost 2 bases, and 21 bases lay in between. CDR3 protein: CASSASSRQVVNYGYTF. CDR3 DNA: TGTGCCAGTAGTGCCTCTTCTAGGCAGGTAGTGAACTATGGCTACACCTTC.

This sequence joins TRBV4-2 and TRBJ1-2, with 9 nucleotides matching TRBD1. Germline CDR1 is LGHNA and CDR2 is YNFKEQ. CDR3 length: 14 residues. The ends lost 0 bases at V and 8 bases at J; junction bases unmatched: 4. CDR3 loop: CASSQEGQGEGYTF. The CDR3 DNA is TGTGCCAGCAGCCAAGAGGGACAGGGAGAGGGCTACACCTTC.